This T cell receptor beta chain was sequenced during a study of T cell clonotyping in hematopoietic cell transplantation (dated by TCRdb to the early 2020s). About the study as a whole: Recipient samples taken before transplant were obtained following cytoreduction. The study collected 110 to 150 blood samples from approximately 32 consecutive transplant recipients and their related donors. Patient recruitment ran from late 2015 to early 2017, and follow-up continued until late 2020 or death. The investigation overall reported the following: Only a small fraction of recipient repertoires overlapped donor repertoires, with over 95% appearing de novo at the given depth. Broader TCR repertoire diversity after transplant was predicted by Inverse Simpson Index values from donors and from recipients before transplant. The sample size was limited, and CD4 and CD8 repertoire contributions could not be separated because cells were not sorted. After transplant, TCR diversity in recipients dropped, and pathologically expanded clonotypes climbed progressively between day 30 and day 180.

With regard to this clone: Its binding antigen is unknown. No much larger clone is present one base from it, and per-base qualities are unavailable.

TCR beta CDR3 regions were amplified from genomic DNA with the immunoSEQ assay, a bias-controlled multiplex PCR using V- and J-specific primers. In a second PCR step, a proprietary barcode and Illumina adapter sequences were attached to the CDR3 amplicons. An Illumina MiSeq instrument was used for sequencing of the CDR3 libraries. In the original analysis: Export and quality control were handled in immunoSEQ Analyzer 3.0, while downstream analyses relied on R Bioconductor and Immunarch. Only productive rearrangements within the normalized downsampled data set were used in the calculation of repertoire metrics. Clonotypes larger than 5 templates in the normalized cohort were defined as pathologically expanded. The Inverse Simpson Index was used to measure repertoire diversity. The non-normalized data set was used for CMV-specificity analyses so that all clonotypes could be captured. TCRdb obtained this table from immuneACCESS and retained in-frame rearrangements with V and J assigned. These tables miss some clones; where compared with another copy, unresolved V genes account for less than half of the shortfall, and the remainder is unexplained. That table furnishes V, J and clone size, whereas the DNA furnished D and trimming. This sample comprises approximately 6,600 clones, roughly 97% of them detected only once. The leading ten clones occupy 15% of the sample.

Taken with the paper, the label for time point translates to: recipient sample about 28 days before transplant, after cytoreduction. Blood samples were obtained from recipients approximately 28 days before transplant and at days 30, 100 and 180 after transplant. Nuclei Lysis Solution was used to extract genomic DNA from fresh or cryopreserved unfractionated peripheral blood mononuclear cells. Sequenced material: peripheral blood mononuclear cells, taken before stem cell transplant. The receptor was derived from a man in his 70s with acute myeloid leukemia. Some clones in this sample may be carry-over from other donors' samples.

The CDR3 protein is CASSLATSGQRGTQYF. The DNA reads as follows: TGTGCCAGCAGCCTGGCAACTAGCGGTCAGAGAGGGACCCAGTACTTC. Recombination joined TRBV5-4 with TRBJ2-5, with 8 junctional bases fitting TRBD2. Including the terminal cysteine and phenylalanine, the CDR3 comprises 16 residues. The CDR3 DNA has 48 bases and is translated from base 1. From the germline V gene (reference sequence), CDR1 is SGHNT and CDR2 is YYREEE. From V the trimming removes 4 bases and from J it removes 7 bases, while the gene matches leave 15 bases of the junction unaccounted for. The CDR3 plus the reference TRBV5-4 and TRBJ2-5 genes for the other parts give the full variable domain: ETGVTQSPTHLIKTRGQQVTLRCSSQSGHNTVSWYQQALGQGPQFIFQYYREEENGRGNFPPRFSGLQFPNYSSELNVNALELDDSALYLCASSLATSGQRGTQYFGPGTRLLVL.